The T cell receptor (beta chain) described here comes from a study of blood T cell repertoires in COVID-19. Study in general: COVID-19 samples from acute and convalescent phases originated in the United States, Italy and Spain. PBMCs, B-cell-depleted T cells, or T cells provided the cDNA or gDNA that made up the material.

Produced via immunoSEQ multiplex PCR; TCRdb's table is partial and in-frame only. The table shows just over 650,000 clones, with 90% occurring only once. V gave up 0 bases and J gave up 3 bases; unmatched junction bases: 7. CDR1 and CDR2 from the germline V gene are MRHNA and SNTAGT. This CDR3 has 16 residues. The gene calls are TRBV6-4 and TRBJ2-5; 7 positions match TRBD1. This receptor was identified in a young woman with acute or convalescent COVID-19. Sequenced: peripheral blood. CDR3 region: CASSDSEGAMEETQYF. DNA of the CDR3: TGTGCCAGCAGTGACTCAGAGGGGGCAATGGAAGAGACCCAGTACTTC.